This T cell receptor (beta chain) was captured by sequencing in a study of T cells after yellow fever vaccination. The study, taken as a whole, reports: Post-booster repertoires again held most primary-vaccination clones (about 95% CD4, roughly 88% CD8). Clonotypes found in both CD4 and CD8 compartments made up a small share. Weaker, the secondary response had a peak occurring faster, on day 5 versus 15.

This CDR3 has 14 residues. This clonotype was recorded at least ten times. Its antigen is undetermined. A universal primer site and UMIs were added as TCR cDNA was made by 5'RACE template switching. Each CDR3 protein gets one entry after TCRdb re-called the 5' RACE reads with MiXCR. The sample holds a few hundred thousand distinct CDR3 sequences, about 4% seen once. This rearrangement joins TRBV21-1 to TRBJ1-6; the D call in the table, TRBD1, was not verified against the DNA. TRBV21-1 is a documented pseudogene. The TCR sequence derives from a man between 18 and 29 years old who received the YFV17D yellow fever vaccine. The sample in question was PBMCs, obtained 5 days after the yellow fever booster vaccination. CDR3 DNA: TGTGCCAGCAGCAAAACAGGGAGGAGGTCACCCCTCCACTTT. Translation gives CASSKTGRRSPLHF.